The rows below give T cell receptor beta chains drawn from one sample of a study of Ad26.COV2.S vaccination and SARS-CoV-2 variants. The protocol was immunoSEQ multiplex PCR, while the TCRdb copy is restricted to in-frame clones and leaves out a portion. The sample shows roughly 250,000 clones, roughly 85% of them seen only once. Material: peripheral blood, obtained in a trial of Ad26.COV2.S vaccine versus placebo. The receptors here all came from a person aged 18 to 65 who received the Ad26.COV2.S COVID-19 vaccine or a placebo. Each CDR3 is given with its conserved first and last residue. Each record gives: V gene, J gene, clone size, D gene, CDR3 DNA, CDR3 protein. The D gene is left open where the match is weak. Clone size is given for some rows only: seen once, a few or many times, or a class if the clone is expanded.

TRBV7-8	TRBJ2-3	-	-	TGTGCCAGCAGCCCCTCCAGCACAGATACGCAGTATTTT	CASSPSSTDTQYF
TRBV6-2/TRBV6-3	TRBJ2-7	once	TRBD1	TGTGCCAGCAGTTACGAGGGACAGGGGGCGGACGAGCAGTACTTC	CASSYEGQGADEQYF
TRBV4-1	TRBJ2-3	few	-	TGCGCCAGCAGCCAAGACCCCAGAGATACGCAGTATTTT	CASSQDPRDTQYF
TRBV27	TRBJ1-2	-	-	TGTGCCAGCAGTTTATCGTGGCCCGGAGGCTACACCTTC	CASSLSWPGGYTF
TRBV18	TRBJ2-5	-	TRBD1	TGTGCCAGCTCAAGGGACAGCCTTGGGGAGACCCAGTACTTC	CASSRDSLGETQYF
TRBV4-3	TRBJ2-7	once	-	TGCGCCAGCAGCCAGTCACGGGACCGTTTTTACGAGCAGTACTTC	CASSQSRDRFYEQYF
TRBV6-1	TRBJ2-5	-	-	TGTGCCAGCAGTGATTTCCAAGAGACCCAGTACTTC	CASSDFQETQYF
TRBV29-1	TRBJ2-7	-	-	TGCAGCGTTGAAGTTACGGCCTTCTCTAACGAGCAGTACTTC	CSVEVTAFSNEQYF
TRBV28	TRBJ2-7	-	-	TGTGCCAGTCAGACTGGGGCCTCCTACGAGCAGTACTTC	CASQTGASYEQYF
TRBV6-5	TRBJ1-1	-	-	TGTGCCAGCACCGAAAACAGGGCGACTGAAGCTTTCTTT	CASTENRATEAFF
TRBV5-6	TRBJ2-1	-	-	TGTGCCAGCAGCCGGGGGTACAACAGTGAGCAGTTCTTC	CASSRGYNSEQFF
TRBV11-2	TRBJ2-5	-	TRBD1	TGTGCCAGCAGCTTAGCAGGGGGTGTTCGGGAGACCCAGTACTTC	CASSLAGGVRETQYF
TRBV2	TRBJ2-3	-	TRBD1	TGTGCCAGCAGTGAAACGGGACAGGAGACAGATACGCAGTATTTT	CASSETGQETDTQYF
TRBV25-1	TRBJ2-5	-	-	TGTGCCAGCAGCCGACACAGGCAAGAGACCCAGTACTTC	CASSRHRQETQYF
TRBV11-2	TRBJ2-1	-	TRBD2	TGTGCCAGCAGCTTAGGGGGAGCGGGAGTGGGATACAATGAGCAGTTCTTC	CASSLGGAGVGYNEQFF
TRBV6-5	TRBJ1-5	once	TRBD1	TGTGCCAGCAGTTACTCGGGGACAGGGAATCAGCCCCAGCATTTT	CASSYSGTGNQPQHF
TRBV2	TRBJ2-3	few	-	TGTGCCAGCAGAAGGGACTCAAACGCAGATACGCAGTATTTT	CASRRDSNADTQYF
TRBV5-1	TRBJ1-2	-	-	TGCGCCAGCAGCTTGGTAGCCGGATCTAACTATGGCTACACCTTC	CASSLVAGSNYGYTF
TRBV6-2/TRBV6-3	TRBJ2-1	-	TRBD1	TGTGCCAGCAGTTCGACAGGGAACCCCTACAATGAGCAGTTCTTC	CASSSTGNPYNEQFF
TRBV4-3	TRBJ2-3	-	-	TGCGCCAGCAGCCAGATGGGGACGGCAACAGATACGCAGTATTTT	CASSQMGTATDTQYF
TRBV7-9	TRBJ1-3	-	-	TGTGCCAGCAGCTTGACAGCTGGAAACACCATATATTTT	CASSLTAGNTIYF
TRBV19	TRBJ1-3	-	-	TGTGCCACCGGGGACGGATCTCGCTCTGGAAACACCATATATTTT	CATGDGSRSGNTIYF
TRBV27	TRBJ2-2	-	-	TGTGCCAGCAGTTTTCGGCAGCTAGATACCGGGGAGCTGTTTTTT	CASSFRQLDTGELFF
TRBV19	TRBJ1-3	few	-	TGTGCCAGTACCACGACCGGAAACACCATATATTTT	CASTTTGNTIYF
TRBV11-2	TRBJ2-1	-	-	TGTGCCAGCAGCTCCAACCCGGGCGCTATTGAGCAGTTCTTC	CASSSNPGAIEQFF
TRBV2	TRBJ2-1	-	TRBD1	TGTGCCAGCAGGGGCCGGGACAGGGATTCTAGCGACGAGCAGTTCTTC	CASRGRDRDSSDEQFF
TRBV7-2	TRBJ2-2	-	-	TGTGCCAGCAGCCTCGACTTCACCGGGGAGCTGTTTTTT	CASSLDFTGELFF
TRBV13	TRBJ1-3	-	-	TGTGCCAGCAGCTTGTCGGGGCGGGTGAGCTCTGGAAACACCATATATTTT	CASSLSGRVSSGNTIYF
TRBV18	TRBJ1-5	-	-	TGTGCCAGCTCATCGGACATCAATCAGCCCCAGCATTTT	CASSSDINQPQHF
TRBV6-5	TRBJ2-7	-	TRBD1	TGTGCCAGCAGCCTCGGGACAGGCTACGAGCAGTACTTC	CASSLGTGYEQYF
TRBV4-3	TRBJ1-1	-	-	TGCGCCAGCAGCCTCGGGGCTACATTGGACACTGAAGCTTTCTTT	CASSLGATLDTEAFF
TRBV11-2	TRBJ2-3	-	TRBD2	TGTGCCAGCAGCTTAGTGGCGGGAGGACTTACAGATACGCAGTATTTT	CASSLVAGGLTDTQYF
TRBV19	TRBJ2-1	few	-	TGTGCCAGTAGTATCAGGTGGGGCACATCCTACAATGAGCAGTTCTTC	CASSIRWGTSYNEQFF
TRBV11-2	TRBJ2-3	-	TRBD2	TGTGCCAGCAGCTTTCCGGGACTAGCAGCAGATACGCAGTATTTT	CASSFPGLAADTQYF
TRBV7-2	TRBJ1-2	few	-	TGTGCCAGCAGCTTAGACAAAAGGGTGCCCAAAACCTTC	CASSLDKRVPKTF
TRBV19	TRBJ1-4	-	TRBD1	TGTGCCAGTAGTACGTCGACAGGGAGAACTAATGAAAAACTGTTTTTT	CASSTSTGRTNEKLFF
TRBV19	TRBJ1-3	-	-	TGTGCCAGTACCGGGACTGCCGGAAACACCATATATTTT	CASTGTAGNTIYF
TRBV7-8	TRBJ1-5	-	-	TGTGCCAGCAGCTCGTGGACAGATCAGCCCCAGCATTTT	CASSSWTDQPQHF
TRBV7-6	TRBJ1-1	-	TRBD1	TGTGCCAGCAGCATCTCCGGGACAGGGGTCACTGAAGCTTTCTTT	CASSISGTGVTEAFF
TRBV14	TRBJ2-2	once	-	TGTGCCAGCAGCCAAAAACCATTAACCACCGGGGAGCTGTTTTTT	CASSQKPLTTGELFF
TRBV7-9	TRBJ2-2	-	-	TGTGCCAGCAGCTTAGGAACCGGGGAGCTGTTTTTT	CASSLGTGELFF
TRBV29-1	TRBJ1-1	-	TRBD1	TGCAGCGTGTCCAGACAGGGAAGTGAAGCTTTCTTT	CSVSRQGSEAFF
TRBV4-1	TRBJ2-7	-	-	TGCGCCAGCAGCTTGGTGACCGGGACACAGGCCTACGAGCAGTACTTC	CASSLVTGTQAYEQYF
TRBV7-3	TRBJ2-3	-	TRBD2	TGTGCCAGCAGCACTTATAGCGGGGGTGGCGATACGCAGTATTTT	CASSTYSGGGDTQYF
TRBV7-9	TRBJ1-2	-	-	TGTGCCAGCAGCCCAGGGACGGCCGGGGGCTACACCTTC	CASSPGTAGGYTF
TRBV5-6	TRBJ1-3	-	-	TGTGCCAGCAGCGAGACAAGGATTTCTGGAAACACCATATATTTT	CASSETRISGNTIYF
TRBV27	TRBJ2-5	-	TRBD2	TGTGCCAGCAGTTTATATGGGGCGGGACTAGCGTTAGAGACCCAGTACTTC	CASSLYGAGLALETQYF
TRBV9	TRBJ1-4	-	-	TGTGCCAGCAGCACCAGTTGGGGCCCTAATGAAAAACTGTTTTTT	CASSTSWGPNEKLFF
TRBV2	TRBJ2-5	-	-	TGTGCCAGCCATTTATCGGGCCACGAAGAGACCCAGTACTTC	CASHLSGHEETQYF
TRBV11-2	TRBJ2-1	once	TRBD2	TGTGCCAGCAGCTTAAGGCCCTCCCTAGCGGGAGTGAATGAGCAGTTCTTC	CASSLRPSLAGVNEQFF